The text below deals with one T cell receptor beta chain. For every subset, genomic DNA was evenly distributed across several immunoSEQ plates. Only in-frame clones appear in the TCRdb table, and some are missing; sequencing was by immunoSEQ multiplex PCR. The profile covers some 2 million clones, with over 85% appearing a single time and 1.2% taken by the ten largest. Naive CD8 cells lacked CD45RO and underwent positive selection for CCR7, leaving out terminally differentiated effector memory CD45RA+ cells. This entry comes from a study of shared clonotypes between healthy human individuals. The ends lost 3 bases at V and 7 bases at J; junction bases unmatched: 9. Per the germline V gene, CDR1 is SEHNR and CDR2 is FQNEAQ (reference sequence). This CDR3 has 15 amino acids.

This rearrangement joins TRBV7-9 to TRBJ1-5; 7 bases are shared with TRBD1. Sequencing was done on a sample of naive CD8+ T cells sorted from blood. This receptor was identified in a man aged 18 to 35 in good health. The CDR3 region has the DNA TGTGCCAGCAGCTTGACGACAGGGAGTGAACAGCCCCAGCATTTT. It specifies CASSLTTGSEQPQHF. Full variable domain (missing parts from reference TRBV7-9 and TRBJ1-5): DTGVSQNPRHKITKRGQNVTFRCDPISEHNRLYWYRQTLGQGPEFLTYFQNEAQLEKSRLLSDRFSAERPKGSFSTLEIQRTEQGDSAMYLCASSLTTGSEQPQHFGDGTRLSIL.